The text below deals with one T cell receptor (beta chain). Its antigen remains unidentified. Time point given: blood at routine non-recurrence follow-up after resection. Sequencing covered unsorted whole RNA taken from tumor, nontumor lung or frozen PBMC. Each TCR cDNA molecule bore a unique molecular identifier. TCRdb called the 5' RACE reads again in MiXCR, with one record for every CDR3 protein. This sample has around 110,000 distinct CDR3 sequences, with 10% to 15% found just once. These data come from a study of spatial heterogeneity in lung cancer. Overall study context: Median follow-up for sequenced PBMC samples was about 2 years after resection, when such samples existed. Notes on the study in general: There were more appearances of ubiquitous expanded tumor TCRs in blood at resection than at follow-up.

The source is a male donor with early-stage non-small cell lung cancer. The sample was PBMCs, taken at follow-up.

The CDR3, as DNA: TGTGCCATCTGGAGCGGGGCGGCAGATACGCAGTATTTT. Amino acid sequence: CAIWSGAADTQYF. The rearrangement links TRBV10-3 to TRBJ2-3, with 7 positions matching TRBD2. Germline CDR1 and CDR2: ENHRY and SYGVKD. Trimming removed 8 bases from V and 4 bases from J; junction bases left unmatched: 6. The CDR3 totals 13 residues.